The 26 T cell receptor beta chains presented below share a single source sample, sequenced in a study of T-cell memory formation after mild COVID-19. TCRdb re-called the 5' RACE reads with MiXCR, one entry per CDR3 protein. In the table there are roughly 240,000 distinct CDR3 sequences, about 17% of which are singletons. The specimen sequenced was PBMCs or a T cell subset sorted from them (not recorded which). The receptors originated from a man aged 18 to 30 who had mild COVID-19 (a few samples of this study predate the infection). Cell type and time point are not known.

The rearrangement links TRBV7-2 to TRBJ1-1; D is perhaps TRBD1 (6 bases). Germline V CDR1 and CDR2: SGHTA, FQGNSA. This CDR3 has 13 amino acids. Deletions cut 5 bases from V and 3 bases from J, with 10 bases between. The CDR3 loop is CASSPGVYTEAFF. CDR3 nucleotides: TGTGCCAGCAGCCCAGGGGTTTACACTGAAGCTTTCTTT.

This clonotype was recorded at least ten times. The gene calls are TRBV4-2 and TRBJ2-7; 11 bases map to TRBD1. V lost 0 bases and J lost 3; bases outside the gene matches: 4. The CDR3 spans 16 residues. Germline lookup yields CDR1 LGHNA and CDR2 YNFKEQ. The CDR3 DNA follows: TGTGCCAGCAGCCAAGATAGGGGGACAGGGGGCTACGAGCAGTACTTC. It yields the protein CASSQDRGTGGYEQYF.

This clonotype has only a few counts. The chain carries TRBV2 and TRBJ2-7; the match to TRBD1 covers 10 bases. This CDR3 is built from 12 residues. Germline-derived CDR1 and CDR2 are SNHLY and FYNNEI. V dropped 11 bases and J dropped 3; count of bases not matched to a gene: 4. The CDR3 nucleotides are TGTGCCGGACAGGGGGAGGACTACGAGCAGTACGTC. It specifies CAGQGEDYEQYV.

This clonotype came up a few times. The chain couples TRBV7-9 to TRBJ1-2, with a weak D call TRBD1 (5 bases). This CDR3 has 11 amino acids. V was cut by 3 bases and J by 6 bases, with 5 bases left in between. Germline-derived CDR1 and CDR2 are SEHNR and FQNEAQ (reference sequence). CDR3 region: CASSLGDGYTF. In nucleotides, the CDR3 is TGTGCCAGCAGCTTGGGGGATGGCTACACCTTC.

The rearrangement uses TRBV20-1 and TRBJ2-6, with D hard to call. This CDR3 has 13 residues. Trimming cost V 6 bases and J 1 base, with 7 bases left between them. Germline CDR1 is DFQATT and CDR2 is SNEGSKA (reference sequence). CDR3 protein: CSALKSGANVLTF. The CDR3, as DNA: TGCAGTGCCCTAAAATCTGGGGCCAACGTCCTGACTTTC.

The table lists this clonotype with a few counts. This rearrangement joins TRBV27 to TRBJ2-2, with D possibly matching TRBD1 (6 bases). Trimming shortened V by 1 base and J by 4 bases, and 10 bases separated the two germline ends. The CDR3 is made up of 15 amino acids. Germline V lookup: CDR1 MNHEY, CDR2 SMNVEV (reference sequence). The chain's CDR3 is CASSLYRVGTGELFF. DNA for the CDR3: TGTGCCAGCAGTTTATACAGGGTTGGCACCGGGGAGCTGTTTTTT.

This clonotype was seen a handful of times. The V gene is TRBV2, the J gene TRBJ2-1; D is unclear. The V gene's germline CDR1 is SNHLY and CDR2 FYNNEI. The CDR3 has 11 residues. V shed 3 bases and J shed 8 bases, with 5 bases lying between them. The CDR3 reads CASSEWDEQFF. CDR3 coding DNA: TGTGCCAGCAGTGAGTGGGATGAGCAGTTCTTC.

The rearrangement links TRBV7-9 to TRBJ2-7; D unclear. The ends were cut back, 5 bases at V and 2 bases at J, with 13 bases in the middle. This CDR3 region has 14 residues. From germline, CDR1 is SEHNR and CDR2 FQNEAQ (reference sequence). The CDR3 loop is CASSLGTVPYEQYF. The CDR3 region has the DNA TGTGCCAGCAGCCTCGGAACGGTGCCCTACGAGCAGTACTTC.

This chain connects TRBV6-5 to TRBJ1-6, with D perhaps TRBD1 (5 bases). Germline-derived CDR1 and CDR2 are MNHEY and SVGAGI. This CDR3 is 13 amino acids long. V lost 4 bases and J lost 11, with 12 bases in between. CDR3 protein: CASSLGTTAPLHF. The CDR3 DNA sequence: TGTGCCAGCAGTTTAGGGACCACTGCACCCCTCCACTTT.

The chain couples TRBV29-1 to TRBJ2-1; 7 bases match TRBD2. This CDR3 contains 14 residues. Germline V CDR1 and CDR2: SQVTM, ANQGSEA. V lost 4 bases, J lost 5 bases, and 8 bases stayed unmatched. The CDR3 DNA reads TGCAGCGTTGGATCGCGGGGACTAAACAATGAGCAGTTCTTC. Its protein is CSVGSRGLNNEQFF.

This clonotype has a handful of counts. The CDR3 DNA reads TGTGCCAGCAGCTCACAACTAGCGGGGGGAACCGGGGAGCTGTTTTTT. It yields the protein CASSSQLAGGTGELFF. J is TRBJ2-2 and V is TRBV11-2; 12 nucleotides line up with TRBD2. Germline values: CDR1 SGHAT, CDR2 FQNNGV. This CDR3 contains 16 residues. V lost 4 bases, J lost 5 bases, and 5 bases stayed unmatched.

This clonotype was seen a few times. The rearrangement uses TRBV3-1 and TRBJ1-4; D may be TRBD1 (5 bases). Germline V CDR1 and CDR2: LGHDT, YNNKEL (reference sequence). The CDR3 is 13 residues long. V dropped 3 bases and J dropped 8 bases, with 10 bases sitting between them. In DNA, the CDR3 is TGTGCCAGCAGCCAGCAGGGAGAAGAAAAACTGTTTTTT. Translating gives CASSQQGEEKLFF.

J is TRBJ2-2 and V is TRBV11-1, with unresolved D. The CDR3 spans 14 residues. Germline CDR1 reads SGHAT; CDR2 reads FQDESV (reference sequence). Between the trimmed V and J ends, which lost 5 bases and 8 bases, there was a span of 15 bases. The CDR3 DNA reads as TGTGCCAGCAGCCCATATAGGGCATCAGGGGAGCTGTTTTTT. Residues: CASSPYRASGELFF. The full variable domain, rest sourced from reference TRBV11-1 and TRBJ2-2, is EAEVAQSPRYKITEKSQAVAFWCDPISGHATLYWYRQILGQGPELLVQFQDESVVDDSQLPKDRFSAERLKGVDSTLKIQPAELGDSAMYLCASSPYRASGELFFGEGSRLTVL.

V and J are TRBV6-2 or TRBV6-3 and TRBJ2-1; D perhaps matches TRBD2 (6 bases). The V end was cut by 10 bases, the J end by 8 bases, with 12 bases between. The CDR3 is 11 residues long. Germline V CDR1 and CDR2: MNHEY, SVGEGT. DNA for the CDR3: TGTGCCACCTGGCGGGGTGATGAGCAGTTCTTC. It translates to CATWRGDEQFF.

This clonotype was seen only a few times. The chain employs TRBV7-9 and TRBJ1-6, with 7 bases lining up with TRBD1. The germline V gene encodes CDR1 SEHNR and CDR2 FQNEAQ (reference sequence). This CDR3 region has 15 residues. The trim removed 2 bases at V and 6 bases at J, leaving 4 bases unmatched. Here the CDR3 DNA reads TGTGCCAGCAGCTTAAGGGACAGCTTTAATTCACCCCTCCACTTT. It translates to CASSLRDSFNSPLHF.

The V and J genes are TRBV11-2 and TRBJ1-4; maybe TRBD1 (5 bases). Germline CDR1 is SGHAT and CDR2 is FQNNGV. With 4 bases removed from V and 8 bases from J, the gap between germline ends came to 11 bases. This CDR3 region has 13 residues. Written as DNA, the CDR3 is TGTGCCAGCAGCTCCAGGGTGGGGGAAAAACTGTTTTTT. This codes for CASSSRVGEKLFF.

This clonotype has ten or more counts. V gene TRBV3-1 combines with J gene TRBJ1-1; D gene uncertain. Germline-derived CDR1 and CDR2 are LGHDT and YNNKEL (reference sequence). Trimming removed 2 bases at V and 3 bases at J, with 10 bases between. The CDR3 is 14 amino acids. CDR3 sequence (DNA): TGTGCCAGCAGCCAATTGCCGGAGGACACTGAAGCTTTCTTT. Protein: CASSQLPEDTEAFF.

The chain uses TRBV29-1 and TRBJ2-1; no reliable D call. The CDR3 length is 9 residues. V was trimmed by 4 bases and J by 10 bases, leaving 5 bases between them. In germline, CDR1 is SQVTM, CDR2 ANQGSEA. The chain's CDR3 is CSVGLEQFF. CDR3 DNA: TGCAGCGTTGGGTTGGAGCAGTTCTTC.

The table lists this clonotype with a few counts. The chain recombines TRBV5-4 with TRBJ1-1; tentatively, D is TRBD1 (6 bases). The V end lost 0 bases, the J end lost 0 bases, and 12 bases lay between the germline ends. The CDR3 is 16 amino acids. From germline, CDR1 is SGHNT and CDR2 YYREEE (reference sequence). The CDR3, as DNA: TGTGCCAGCAGCTTGGACCGGGACACCATGAACACTGAAGCTTTCTTT. Translation gives CASSLDRDTMNTEAFF.

V and J are TRBV6-4 and TRBJ2-3, with 10 bases identical to TRBD2. The CDR3 contains 16 residues. The germline CDR1 and CDR2 sequences are MRHNA and SNTAGT. V shed 2 bases, J shed 6 bases, and the junction held 8 bases outside the gene matches. CDR3 protein: CASSDPNTSGVDTQYF. CDR3 nucleotide sequence: TGTGCCAGCAGTGACCCGAACACTAGCGGGGTCGATACGCAGTATTTT.

The rearrangement links TRBV11-2 to TRBJ2-7; 7 bases are shared with TRBD1. CDR3 length: 16 residues. Germline CDR1 SGHAT, CDR2 FQNNGV. J gave up 2 bases and V 1 base, and 8 bases lay outside the gene matches. CDR3 sequence reads: CASSLGAAGTAYEQYF. The CDR3 DNA is TGTGCCAGCAGCTTAGGGGCCGCCGGGACAGCCTACGAGCAGTACTTC.

This clonotype came up many times. This chain joins TRBV12-3 or TRBV12-4 and TRBJ2-3; 12 bases are a match to TRBD2. J gave up 2 bases and V 5 bases, and 5 bases lay outside the gene matches. This CDR3 has 16 amino acids. CDR3 coding DNA: TGTGCCAGCAGTCCACGACTAGCGGGGGTCACAGATACGCAGTATTTT. It is translated as CASSPRLAGVTDTQYF.

This clonotype was recorded a few times. V is TRBV5-5 and J is TRBJ1-1; D is possibly TRBD1 (5 bases). Germline CDR1 reads SGHKS; CDR2 reads YYEKEE (reference sequence). The V gene lost 9 bases and the J gene lost 3 bases, with 12 bases spanning the gap. This CDR3 region has 12 residues. CDR3 region: CATGTRDTEAFF. The CDR3 coding sequence is TGTGCCACGGGGACTCGGGACACTGAAGCTTTCTTT.

This clonotype has just a few counts. In DNA form, the CDR3 reads TGTGCCAGCAGCTTAACTCCGGGGCCTCCTTACGAGCAGTACTTC. Its protein product is CASSLTPGPPYEQYF. The chain uses TRBV7-3 and TRBJ2-7; D might be TRBD1 or TRBD2, each matching 5 bases. The CDR3 runs to 15 residues. Per germline, CDR1 SGHTA and CDR2 FQGTGA. Trimming took off 0 bases at V and 4 bases at J, with 13 bases between the two ends.

The genes are TRBV5-1 and TRBJ2-7, with 8 positions matching TRBD1. With 10 bases clipped from V and 3 bases from J, the junction kept 3 bases outside the gene matches. The CDR3 has 11 residues. Germline CDR1 SGHRS, CDR2 YFSETQ. CDR3 in amino acids: CAGQGIYEQYV. The CDR3 bases are TGCGCCGGACAGGGTATCTACGAGCAGTACGTC.

The CDR3 DNA reads as TGCGCCAGCAGCCAACCGGGACAAATGAACACTGAAGCTTTCTTT. It specifies CASSQPGQMNTEAFF. V is TRBV4-1 and J is TRBJ1-1; D is perhaps TRBD1 (6 bases). The CDR3 runs to 15 residues. V lost 2 bases and J 0 bases, leaving 10 bases between the germline ends. Germline V gene data show CDR1 as MGHRA and CDR2 as YSYEKL.